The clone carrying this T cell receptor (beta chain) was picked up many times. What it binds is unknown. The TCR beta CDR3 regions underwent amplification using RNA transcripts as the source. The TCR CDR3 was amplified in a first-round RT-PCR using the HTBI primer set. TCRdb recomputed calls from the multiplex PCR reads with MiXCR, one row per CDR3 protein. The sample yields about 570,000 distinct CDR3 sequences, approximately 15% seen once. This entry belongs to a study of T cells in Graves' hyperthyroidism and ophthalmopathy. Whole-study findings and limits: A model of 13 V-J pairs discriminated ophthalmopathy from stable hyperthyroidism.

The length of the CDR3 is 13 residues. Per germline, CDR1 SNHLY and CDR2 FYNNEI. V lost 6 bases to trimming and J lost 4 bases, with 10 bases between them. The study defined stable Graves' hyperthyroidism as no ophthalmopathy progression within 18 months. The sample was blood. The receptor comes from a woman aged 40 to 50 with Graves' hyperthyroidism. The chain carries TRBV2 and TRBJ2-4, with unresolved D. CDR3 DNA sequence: TGTGCCAGCAGGCTCAACAAAAAAAACATTCAGTACTTC. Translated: CASRLNKKNIQYF.